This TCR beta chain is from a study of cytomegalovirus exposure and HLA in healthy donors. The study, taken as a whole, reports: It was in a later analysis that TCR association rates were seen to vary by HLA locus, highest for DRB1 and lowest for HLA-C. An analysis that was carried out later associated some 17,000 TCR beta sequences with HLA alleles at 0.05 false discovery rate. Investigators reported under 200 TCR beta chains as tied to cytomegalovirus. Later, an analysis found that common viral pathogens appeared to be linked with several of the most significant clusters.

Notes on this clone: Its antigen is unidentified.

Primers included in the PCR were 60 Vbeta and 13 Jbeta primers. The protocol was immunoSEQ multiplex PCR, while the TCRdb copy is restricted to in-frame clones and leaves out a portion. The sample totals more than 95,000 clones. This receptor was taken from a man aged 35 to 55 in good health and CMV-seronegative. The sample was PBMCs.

CDR3 DNA sequence: TGTGCCAGCTCACCAGCTCTAGCGGGGACTTACAATGAGCAGTTCTTC. This translates into CASSPALAGTYNEQFF. The rearrangement joins TRBV18 to TRBJ2-1, with 9 bases fitting TRBD2. Germline V CDR1 and CDR2: KGHSH, LQKENI. The CDR3 sequence is 16 residues long. Trimming removed 2 bases from V and 4 bases from J; junction bases left unmatched: 6.